These 27 T cell receptor beta chains came from one sample sequenced in a study of T cell responses to AZD1222 COVID-19 vaccine. Profiling relied on immunoSEQ multiplex PCR, and the TCRdb table lists in-frame clones only, not all of them. The table shows 95,000 to 100,000 clones, with about 81% occurring only once. Sequencing was performed on peripheral blood, taken 28 days after the second AZD1222 dose. The receptors were gathered from an adult who received the AZD1222 COVID-19 vaccine.

The V and J genes are TRBV2 and TRBJ2-3, with TRBD2 as a possible D gene (5 bases). The CDR3 runs to 14 residues. Between the trimmed V and J ends, which lost 11 bases and 6 bases, there was a span of 21 bases. CDR1 and CDR2 (germline): SNHLY, FYNNEI. The CDR3 loop reads CAGSVRDLLDTQYF. CDR3 nucleotides: TGTGCCGGGAGTGTCAGAGACCTCCTGGATACGCAGTATTTT.

This chain uses TRBV3-1 (or the pseudogene TRBV3-2) with TRBJ1-5; the D is unclear. Germline CDR1 LGHDT, CDR2 YNNKEL (reference sequence). The CDR3 consists of 14 residues. V was shortened by 3 bases and J by 0 bases, with 6 bases between the two germline ends. CDR3 sequence reads: CASSQRGSNQPQHF. CDR3 coding DNA: TGTGCCAGCAGCCAGAGAGGTAGCAATCAGCCCCAGCATTTT.

The chain links TRBV9 to TRBJ1-2; 10 bases agree with TRBD1. Germline V gene data show CDR1 as SGDLS and CDR2 as YYNGEE. J lost 6 bases, V lost 6 bases, and 14 bases had no gene match. The CDR3 sequence is 16 residues long. CDR3 sequence reads: CASTLRDRGSTDGYTF. The CDR3 DNA sequence: TGTGCCAGCACCCTTCGGGACAGGGGTTCTACGGATGGCTACACCTTC.

V is TRBV2 and J is TRBJ2-3; D is ambiguous. CDR1 SNHLY and CDR2 FYNNEI come from the germline V gene. V lost 7 bases and J lost 6, with 5 bases in between. The CDR3 has 10 residues. In nucleotides, the CDR3 is TGTGCCAGCATGGTGGATACGCAGTATTTT. Translated: CASMVDTQYF.

V is TRBV2 and J is TRBJ1-2, with 7 bases aligning to TRBD1. The CDR3 extends over 12 amino acids. Trimming at V came to 8 bases and at J to 8 bases, leaving 8 bases not matched to a gene. Germline V gives CDR1 SNHLY, CDR2 FYNNEI. The DNA for the CDR3 is TGTGCCAGCGGAACAGGGGACGGAGGCTACACCTTC. Translation: CASGTGDGGYTF.

CDR3: CASSLQPSGRGTYNEQFF. Here the CDR3 DNA reads TGTGCCAGCAGCTTACAGCCCTCCGGCCGGGGGACCTACAATGAGCAGTTCTTC. The chain couples TRBV7-6 to TRBJ2-1; possibly TRBD2 for D (6 bases). With 2 bases removed from V and 2 bases from J, the gap between germline ends came to 19 bases. Germline V gene lookup returns CDR1 SGHVS and CDR2 FNYEAQ. This CDR3 spans 18 amino acids.

The CDR3: CASSLVGSGPQHF. DNA of the CDR3: TGTGCCAGCAGCTTAGTCGGCTCGGGGCCCCAGCATTTT. The rearrangement joins TRBV11-3 to TRBJ1-5; D is undetermined. The CDR3 extends over 13 amino acids. V was cut by 1 base and J by 9 bases, with 10 bases left in between. Germline CDR1 SGHNT, CDR2 YENEEA.

The CDR3 coding sequence is TGTGCCAGCAGCGTAAAAACAGGGGAATACAATGAGCAGTTCTTC. Translating gives CASSVKTGEYNEQFF. The chain recombines TRBV9 with TRBJ2-1; the match to TRBD1 covers 7 bases. This CDR3 contains 15 residues. CDR1 is SGDLS, CDR2 YYNGEE, per germline. Unmatched junction bases numbered 5, after V lost 1 base and J lost 4 bases.

V gene TRBV24-1 combines with J gene TRBJ2-1; D possibly corresponds to TRBD1 (5 bases). The CDR3 runs to 15 residues. Germline CDR1 is KGHDR and CDR2 is SFDVKD. V dropped 4 bases and J dropped 3 bases, with 12 bases sitting between them. The CDR3 nucleotides read TGTGCCACCAGTGACCAGGGTAGCTTCTACAATGAGCAGTTCTTC. It is translated as CATSDQGSFYNEQFF.

The CDR3 DNA reads TGCGCCAGCAGCTTAAGGGTTCCTGGGGCCAACGTCCTGACTTTC. Translation gives CASSLRVPGANVLTF. The chain uses TRBV5-1 and TRBJ2-6; D unclear. Per germline, CDR1 SGHRS and CDR2 YFSETQ. The CDR3 runs 15 residues. The V gene lost 2 bases and the J gene lost 2 bases, with 8 bases spanning the gap. Full variable domain (outside the CDR3, taken from reference TRBV5-1 and TRBJ2-6): KAGVTQTPRYLIKTRGQQVTLSCSPISGHRSVSWYQQTPGQGLQFLFEYFSETQRNKGNFPGRFSGRQFSNSRSEMNVSTLELGDSALYLCASSLRVPGANVLTFGAGSRLTVL.

The V call is TRBV19, the J call TRBJ2-5; D possibly corresponds to TRBD2 (6 bases). Trimming removed 5 bases from V and 2 bases from J, with 15 bases in between. CDR3 length equals 15 residues. Germline lookup yields CDR1 LNHDA and CDR2 SQIVND (reference sequence). CDR3 bases: TGTGCCAGTAGTGCAAGTCTAGCGACGCAAGAGACCCAGTACTTC. This encodes CASSASLATQETQYF.

Written as DNA, the CDR3 is TGTGCCAGCAGCCCAACGGTAGCGGGAGGCTACGAGCAGTACTTC. Protein product: CASSPTVAGGYEQYF. The rearrangement joins TRBV7-6 to TRBJ2-7, with 10 positions matching TRBD2. Trimming cost V 5 bases and J 3 bases; bases outside gene matches: 7. Germline lookup yields CDR1 SGHVS and CDR2 FNYEAQ. CDR3 length: 15 amino acids.

The chain recombines TRBV9 with TRBJ1-2; D unclear. The V gene's germline CDR1 is SGDLS and CDR2 YYNGEE. CDR3 size: 14 residues. V lost 3 bases and J 3 bases, leaving 12 bases between the germline ends. The CDR3 DNA sequence: TGTGCCAGCAGCGGGGTAGACGGGGACTATGGCTACACCTTC. It is translated as CASSGVDGDYGYTF.

The rearrangement links TRBV7-2 to TRBJ2-7; TRBD1 aligns across 7 bases. The germline CDR1 and CDR2 sequences are SGHTA and FQGNSA. The CDR3 totals 15 residues. Unmatched junction bases numbered 10, after V lost 1 base and J lost 7 bases. Here the CDR3 DNA reads TGTGCCAGCAGCTTAGTTTCGGGGACAGCCGGTGAGCAGTACTTC. Its protein product is CASSLVSGTAGEQYF.

The chain joins TRBV7-2 to TRBJ2-1; perhaps D is TRBD1 or TRBD2 (7 bases each). Trimming pared 5 bases from V and 7 bases from J, leaving 18 bases between. The CDR3 runs 15 residues. Germline loops: CDR1 SGHTA, CDR2 FQGNSA. CDR3 sequence reads: CASSPQGGRGNEQFF. CDR3 nucleotide sequence: TGTGCCAGCAGCCCCCAGGGGGGGAGGGGGAATGAGCAGTTCTTC.

This chain joins TRBV12-3 or TRBV12-4 and TRBJ1-1; no definite D call. V was clipped by 6 bases and J by 11 bases, with 13 bases between them. The length of the CDR3 is 11 residues. In DNA form, the CDR3 reads TGTGCCAGCAGCCTACACTCTAGCGCTTTCTTT. It specifies CASSLHSSAFF.

This clone has a single count. The rearrangement joins TRBV30 to TRBJ1-2; the D is unclear. Germline V lookup: CDR1 GTSNPN, CDR2 SVGIG (reference sequence). Trimming pared 5 bases from V and 8 bases from J, leaving 9 bases between. The CDR3 has 10 residues. The CDR3 bases are TGTGCCTGGGGTTTCGGCGGCTACACCTTC. Translating it yields CAWGFGGYTF.

This chain uses TRBV4-1 with TRBJ1-5; 9 bases line up with TRBD1. V lost 5 bases to trimming and J lost 2 bases; unmatched junction nucleotides: 10. Germline V gene sequence: CDR1 MGHRA, CDR2 YSYEKL. There are 17 residues in the CDR3. The CDR3 DNA sequence: TGCGCCAGCAGCTTCCGACAGGGGGGTTTTGGCAATCAGCCCCAGCATTTT. Translated: CASSFRQGGFGNQPQHF.

This clone was observed a few times. The chain links TRBV5-6 to TRBJ1-2; D call uncertain. The germline V and J ends were trimmed by 0 bases and 3 bases, with 3 bases remaining between them. Germline CDR1 SGHDT, CDR2 YYEEEE. The CDR3 sequence is 12 residues long. The CDR3 reads CASSLGDYGYTF. In DNA, the CDR3 is TGTGCCAGCAGCTTGGGAGACTATGGCTACACCTTC.

The genes are TRBV10-3 and TRBJ2-7, with TRBD1 identical over 10 bases. The CDR3 length is 16 residues. Germline CDR1 ENHRY, CDR2 SYGVKD. The V and J ends lost 6 bases and 2 bases, in that order; junction bases with no gene match: 10. CDR3 in DNA: TGTGCCATCAGCCAACCCGGGACAGGGGTCCCCTACGAGCAGTACTTC. It yields the protein CAISQPGTGVPYEQYF.

J is TRBJ2-7 and V is TRBV5-1, with a weak D call TRBD1 (6 bases). This CDR3 has 14 residues. CDR1 is SGHRS and CDR2 is YFSETQ in the germline V gene. Trimming pared 6 bases from V and 2 bases from J, leaving 15 bases between. The CDR3: CASTPGTRAYEQYF. The CDR3 DNA is TGCGCCAGCACCCCCGGGACACGGGCCTACGAGCAGTACTTC.

The rearrangement links TRBV11-3 to TRBJ2-1; 9 bases fit TRBD1. CDR3 length: 15 residues. Germline V gene lookup returns CDR1 SGHNT and CDR2 YENEEA. Losses at the gene ends were 3 bases for V and 0 bases for J; bases not matched to a gene: 0. The CDR3, as DNA: TGTGCCAGCAGCTTGGGACAGGGCTCCTACAATGAGCAGTTCTTC. Residues: CASSLGQGSYNEQFF.

The V call is TRBV7-9, the J call TRBJ2-2, with D tentatively TRBD2 (5 bases). V was clipped by 2 bases and J by 0 bases, with 7 bases between them. Germline V lookup: CDR1 SEHNR, CDR2 FQNEAQ (reference sequence). The CDR3 has 15 amino acids. The CDR3 region has the DNA TGTGCCAGCAGCTTACCTAGCACGAACACCGGGGAGCTGTTTTTT. Translated: CASSLPSTNTGELFF.

CDR3 amino acids: CASSLGGGRSYYREQFF. The CDR3 coding sequence is TGTGCCAGCAGCTTAGGTGGAGGGAGATCTTATTATAGGGAGCAGTTCTTC. V usage is TRBV7-2 and J usage is TRBJ2-1; maybe TRBD2 (6 bases). CDR1 is SGHTA and CDR2 is FQGNSA in the germline V gene. The CDR3 extends over 17 amino acids. Trimming stripped 1 base from V and 10 bases from J, with 23 bases between.

The CDR3 spells CASSPSGDSTDTQYF. CDR3 nucleotides: TGTGCCAGCAGCCCTAGTGGGGACTCCACAGATACGCAGTATTTT. The chain links TRBV9 to TRBJ2-3, with D maybe TRBD2 (6 bases). CDR3 length: 15 amino acids. The V end was cut by 4 bases, the J end by 2 bases, with 14 bases between. Germline V gene data show CDR1 as SGDLS and CDR2 as YYNGEE.

As to this clone: This sequence may be a read error, since a much larger clone differs from it by one base. The chain uses TRBV12-3 or TRBV12-4 and TRBJ2-1; D uncertain. The CDR3 spans 10 residues. V was shortened by 6 bases and J by 7 bases, with 4 bases between the two germline ends. This CDR3 is CASSKNEQFF. The CDR3 DNA is TGTGCCAGCAGCAAAAATGAGCAGTTCTTC.

CDR3 amino acids: CASSDRGNTIYF. DNA for the CDR3: TGTGCCAGCAGCGACAGAGGAAACACCATATATTTT. J is TRBJ1-3 and V is TRBV9; D is uncertain. The CDR3 covers 12 residues. The V end lost 3 bases, the J end lost 4 bases, and 5 bases lay between the germline ends. Germline V gene sequence: CDR1 SGDLS, CDR2 YYNGEE.